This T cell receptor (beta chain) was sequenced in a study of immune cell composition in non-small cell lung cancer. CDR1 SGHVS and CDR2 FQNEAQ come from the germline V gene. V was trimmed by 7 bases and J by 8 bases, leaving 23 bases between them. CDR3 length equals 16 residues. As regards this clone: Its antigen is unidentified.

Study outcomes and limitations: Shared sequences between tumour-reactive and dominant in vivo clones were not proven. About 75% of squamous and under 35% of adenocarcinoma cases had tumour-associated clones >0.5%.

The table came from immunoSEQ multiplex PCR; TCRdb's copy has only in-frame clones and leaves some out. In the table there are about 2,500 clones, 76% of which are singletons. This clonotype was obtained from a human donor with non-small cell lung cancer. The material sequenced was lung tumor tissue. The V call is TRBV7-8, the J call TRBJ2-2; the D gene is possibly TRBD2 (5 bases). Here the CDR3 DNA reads TGTGCCAGCACCCCAATGAGACTAATGAGGACGGGGGAGCTGTTTTTT. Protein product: CASTPMRLMRTGELFF.